What follows are 16 T cell receptor beta chains derived from one specimen sequenced in a study of OX40 agonist ivuxolimab in advanced cancers. The table came from immunoSEQ multiplex PCR; TCRdb's copy has only in-frame clones and leaves some out. The table records about 77,000 clones, 94% of them present only once. Source: CD4+ or CD8+ T cells sorted from blood, taken in a trial of the OX40 agonist ivuxolimab. All receptors come from an adult with an advanced solid tumor such as melanoma, head and neck, liver or kidney cancer.

This clone was detected only once. The genes are TRBV6-6 and TRBJ1-2, with 7 bases aligning to TRBD1. The CDR3 is 15 amino acids. After removal of 6 bases from V and 3 bases from J, the junction contained 10 bases not matched to a gene. The germline CDR1 and CDR2 sequences are MNHNY and SVGAGI (reference sequence). In DNA, the CDR3 is TGTGCCAGCAGCTACATATATACAGGGGACTATGGCTACACCTTC. Its protein product is CASSYIYTGDYGYTF.

The chain couples TRBV2 to TRBJ1-2; 7 bases map to TRBD1. V trimming: 10 bases; J trimming: 2 bases; junction bases outside the gene matches: 4. The germline V gene has CDR1 SNHLY and CDR2 FYNNEI. The CDR3 contains 12 residues. CDR3 DNA sequence: TGTGCCAACAGGGACAGAAACTATGGCTACACCTTC. Translating gives CANRDRNYGYTF. The whole variable domain, filled in from reference TRBV2 and TRBJ1-2, reads EPEVTQTPSHQVTQMGQEVILRCVPISNHLYFYWYRQILGQKVEFLVSFYNNEISEKSEIFDDQFSVERPDGSNFTLKIRSTKLEDSAMYFCANRDRNYGYTFGSGTRLTVV.

This clone appeared a single time. CDR3: CASSAALAGAKEQYF. DNA of the CDR3: TGTGCCAGCAGCGCGGCACTAGCGGGAGCTAAGGAGCAGTACTTC. This rearrangement joins TRBV6-6 to TRBJ2-7; 11 bases map to TRBD2. The V segment lost 6 bases and the J segment 7 bases; nucleotides outside the gene matches: 11. Germline V gene data show CDR1 as MNHNY and CDR2 as SVGAGI (reference sequence). There are 15 residues in the CDR3.

This clone is a singleton in its sample. This chain joins TRBV9 and TRBJ1-3; D may be TRBD1 (6 bases). The length of the CDR3 is 17 residues. Per the germline V gene, CDR1 is SGDLS and CDR2 is YYNGEE. V lost 1 base and J 8 bases, leaving 22 bases between the germline ends. Here the CDR3 reads CASSVRPIAQGMHTIYF. DNA of the CDR3: TGTGCCAGCAGCGTAAGACCCATCGCCCAGGGGATGCACACCATATATTTT. Full variable domain (remainder filled in from reference TRBV9 and TRBJ1-3): DSGVTQTPKHLITATGQRVTLRCSPRSGDLSVYWYQQSLDQGLQFLIQYYNGEERAKGNILERFSAQQFPDLHSELNLSSLELGDSALYFCASSVRPIAQGMHTIYFGEGSWLTVV.

The gene calls are TRBV11-2 and TRBJ1-1; D not certain. The germline V gene has CDR1 SGHAT and CDR2 FQNNGV. Trimming took off 3 bases at V and 4 bases at J, with 18 bases between the two ends. CDR3 length: 16 amino acids. The CDR3 here is CASSFSARGGSTEAFF. As DNA, the CDR3 is TGTGCCAGCAGCTTCTCGGCCCGGGGAGGGAGCACTGAAGCTTTCTTT.

The V gene is TRBV30, the J gene TRBJ2-4, with 9 bases lining up with TRBD1. Per the germline V gene, CDR1 is GTSNPN and CDR2 is SVGIG (reference sequence). J was trimmed by 7 bases and V by 3 bases; bases with no gene match: 7. This CDR3 is built from 14 residues. The CDR3 reads CAWSEGTGSNIQYF. CDR3 bases: TGTGCCTGGAGCGAAGGGACAGGGTCGAACATTCAGTACTTC.

The chain has TRBV10-3 and TRBJ1-1; possibly TRBD1 for D (5 bases). The CDR3 has 13 residues. From germline, CDR1 is ENHRY and CDR2 SYGVKD. Trimming left V 6 bases short and J 3 bases short, with 11 bases between. In nucleotides, the CDR3 is TGTGCCATCAGGGGGGGTCTTTACACTGAAGCTTTCTTT. Translation: CAIRGGLYTEAFF.

J is TRBJ1-2 and V is TRBV7-6, with a tentative D call TRBD1 (5 bases). The germline V gene has CDR1 SGHVS and CDR2 FNYEAQ. V was pared by 5 bases and J by 2 bases, with 9 bases between. The length of the CDR3 is 13 residues. Here the CDR3 reads CASSPPGNYGYTF. In DNA form, the CDR3 reads TGTGCCAGCAGCCCCCCAGGGAACTATGGCTACACCTTC.

The chain links TRBV27 to TRBJ2-7, with TRBD2 matching 9 bases. The CDR3 length is 14 residues. After removal of 6 bases from V and 5 bases from J, the junction contained 8 bases not matched to a gene. The V gene's germline CDR1 is MNHEY and CDR2 SMNVEV (reference sequence). The CDR3 nucleotides read TGTGCCAGCAGACCCGCGGGGGGGCACCACGAGCAGTACTTC. It specifies CASRPAGGHHEQYF.

V is TRBV27 and J is TRBJ1-2, with TRBD1 matching over 9 bases. This CDR3 comprises 14 residues. The germline CDR1 and CDR2 sequences are MNHEY and SMNVEV (reference sequence). V trimming: 2 bases; J trimming: 4 bases; junction bases outside the gene matches: 2. DNA of the CDR3: TGTGCCAGCAGTTTAAGGGGACAGGGCTATGGCTACACCTTC. Its protein is CASSLRGQGYGYTF.

The chain is built from TRBV27 and TRBJ1-1; D gene ambiguous. This CDR3 is built from 14 residues. Germline CDR1 reads MNHEY; CDR2 reads SMNVEV (reference sequence). Trimming took off 3 bases at V and 2 bases at J, with 10 bases between the two ends. The CDR3 region is CASSFSGLNTEAFF. The CDR3 DNA follows: TGTGCCAGCAGTTTCTCGGGCCTTAACACTGAAGCTTTCTTT.

This chain uses TRBV7-9 with TRBJ2-2; TRBD1 aligns across 9 bases. V dropped 0 bases and J dropped 1; count of bases not matched to a gene: 6. Germline-derived CDR1 and CDR2 are SEHNR and FQNEAQ (reference sequence). The length of the CDR3 is 18 residues. The CDR3 region is CASSLAVGGQGNTGELFF. The CDR3 DNA reads TGTGCCAGCAGCTTAGCGGTCGGGGGACAGGGGAACACCGGGGAGCTGTTTTTT. The variable domain in full, with the rest retrieved from reference TRBV7-9 and TRBJ2-2, is DTGVSQNPRHKITKRGQNVTFRCDPISEHNRLYWYRQTLGQGPEFLTYFQNEAQLEKSRLLSDRFSAERPKGSFSTLEIQRTEQGDSAMYLCASSLAVGGQGNTGELFFGEGSRLTVL.

This clone was seen a single time. The gene calls are TRBV27 and TRBJ2-7, with TRBD2 matching 8 bases. The germline gives CDR1 MNHEY, CDR2 SMNVEV (reference sequence). CDR3 length: 17 amino acids. The trim removed 3 bases at V and 2 bases at J, leaving 12 bases unmatched. As DNA, the CDR3 is TGTGCCAGCAGTTTCGGAGCGGGAGTCTCGACGACCTACGAGCAGTACTTC. This gives the protein CASSFGAGVSTTYEQYF.

This chain connects TRBV7-9 to TRBJ2-1; no clear D gene. The CDR3 is 15 amino acids. Per germline, CDR1 SEHNR and CDR2 FQNEAQ (reference sequence). V was trimmed by 4 bases and J by 9 bases, leaving 19 bases between them. The CDR3 spells CASSSEADGSVEQFF. The CDR3 nucleotides read TGTGCCAGCAGCTCAGAGGCGGACGGGTCAGTTGAGCAGTTCTTC.

The chain links TRBV21-1 to TRBJ1-4; the table assigns TRBD1, which was not confirmed against the DNA. TRBV21-1 is a pseudogene segment. This CDR3 spans 20 amino acids. The CDR3 spells CASPLPRGLGDLATNEKLFF. CDR3 DNA sequence: TGTGCCAGCCCTCTTCCCAGGGGTTTGGGGGACCTTGCAACTAATGAAAAACTGTTTTTT.

The chain links TRBV27 to TRBJ1-6; 8 bases are a match to TRBD1. Germline V gene sequence: CDR1 MNHEY, CDR2 SMNVEV (reference sequence). The CDR3 is 15 residues long. V lost 5 bases, J lost 9 bases, and 9 bases stayed unmatched. CDR3 in amino acids: CASSLDRGWGSPLHF. DNA for the CDR3: TGTGCCAGCAGTCTCGACAGGGGATGGGGTTCACCCCTCCACTTT.